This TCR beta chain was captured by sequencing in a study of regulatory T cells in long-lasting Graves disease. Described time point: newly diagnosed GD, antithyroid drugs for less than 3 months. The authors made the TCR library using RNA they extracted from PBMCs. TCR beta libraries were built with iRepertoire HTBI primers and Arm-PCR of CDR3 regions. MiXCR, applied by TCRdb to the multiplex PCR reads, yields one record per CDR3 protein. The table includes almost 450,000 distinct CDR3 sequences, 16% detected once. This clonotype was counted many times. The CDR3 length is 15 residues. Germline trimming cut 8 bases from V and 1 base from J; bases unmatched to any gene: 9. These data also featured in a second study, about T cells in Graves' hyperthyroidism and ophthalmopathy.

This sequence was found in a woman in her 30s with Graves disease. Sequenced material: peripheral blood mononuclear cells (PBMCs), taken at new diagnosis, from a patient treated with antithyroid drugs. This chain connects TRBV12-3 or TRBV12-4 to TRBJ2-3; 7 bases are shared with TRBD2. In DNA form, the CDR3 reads TGTGCCAGCGACTCTAGCGGAAGGGGCACAGATACGCAGTATTTT. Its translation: CASDSSGRGTDTQYF.